One sample yielded the 3 T cell receptor beta chains listed below, sequenced in a study of blood T cell repertoires in COVID-19. Repertoires were generated with immunoSEQ multiplex PCR, while TCRdb's copy carries only in-frame clones and drops some. The sample includes 400,000 to 550,000 clones, roughly 91% of them seen just once. Sequencing input: peripheral blood. Receptor source: a woman aged 25 to 45 with acute or convalescent COVID-19.

The gene calls are TRBV14 and TRBJ1-1, with TRBD1 as a possible D gene (6 bases). The CDR3 sequence is 12 residues long. Germline V gives CDR1 SGHDN, CDR2 FVKESK. V was clipped by 2 bases and J by 6 bases, with 7 bases between them. CDR3 nucleotide sequence: TGTGCCAGCAGCCAAAACAGGGCTGAAGCTTTCTTT. The encoded protein is CASSQNRAEAFF.

The genes are TRBV13 and TRBJ2-3; D possibly corresponds to TRBD1 (5 bases). CDR3 length: 17 amino acids. CDR1 PRHDT and CDR2 FYEKMQ come from the germline V gene (reference sequence). V dropped 5 bases and J dropped 2 bases, with 20 bases sitting between them. The CDR3 nucleotides are TGTGCCAGCAGCGCCGGCGAAACAGGAGCTTCCACAGATACGCAGTATTTT. Translation gives CASSAGETGASTDTQYF.

V and J are TRBV19 and TRBJ1-1; D not certain. Germline V gives CDR1 LNHDA, CDR2 SQIVND (reference sequence). This CDR3 is built from 13 residues. The ends were cut back, 4 bases at V and 4 bases at J, with 10 bases in the middle. The CDR3 DNA is TGTGCCAGTAGTACCCCCGGAGCCACTGAAGCTTTCTTT. Translating it yields CASSTPGATEAFF.